Shown below are 23 T cell receptor beta chains from a single sample sequenced in a study of cytomegalovirus exposure and HLA in healthy donors. The primer mix had 60 Vbeta and 13 Jbeta primers. The table came from immunoSEQ multiplex PCR; TCRdb's copy has only in-frame clones and leaves some out. The top ten clones hold just over 2% of a sample with approximately 100,000 clones, 74% of them seen once. The sequenced material came from PBMCs. Every receptor here comes from a human donor in good health.

The chain carries TRBV7-2 and TRBJ1-5, with 9 bases matching TRBD1. Per the germline V gene, CDR1 is SGHTA and CDR2 is FQGNSA. CDR3 size: 15 residues. Unmatched junction bases numbered 6, after V lost 5 bases and J lost 4 bases. CDR3 nucleotide sequence: TGTGCCAGCAGCGAGGACAGGGGTTTAAATCAGCCCCAGCATTTT. Amino acid sequence: CASSEDRGLNQPQHF.

This clone was seen only a few times. The chain joins TRBV6-6 to TRBJ2-7; tentatively, D is TRBD1 (5 bases). The CDR3 covers 14 residues. The ends were cut back, 4 bases at V and 5 bases at J, with 15 bases in the middle. Germline V CDR1 and CDR2: MNHNY, SVGAGI (reference sequence). CDR3 nucleotides: TGTGCCAGCAGTTCGTATCAGGGTAACGACGAGCAGTACTTC. Its translation: CASSSYQGNDEQYF.

The CDR3 nucleotides read TGCGCCAGCAGCAAAGAGCAGGGGGGCAGACCTAATGAAAAACTGTTTTTT. It specifies CASSKEQGGRPNEKLFF. The rearrangement joins TRBV5-1 to TRBJ1-4, with TRBD1 matching 7 bases. The CDR3 has 17 residues. Germline CDR1 and CDR2: SGHRS and YFSETQ. After removal of 4 bases from V and 3 bases from J, the junction contained 12 bases not matched to a gene.

The J gene is TRBJ1-1, the V gene TRBV6-5; D might be TRBD1 (6 bases). Trimming cost V 6 bases and J 6 bases, with 14 bases left between them. This CDR3 is 13 amino acids long. Germline CDR1 MNHEY, CDR2 SVGAGI. The CDR3 sequence is CASSSNRVPEAFF. The CDR3 DNA reads TGTGCCAGCAGCTCAAACAGGGTCCCTGAAGCTTTCTTT.

This clone showed up just a few times. The chain carries TRBV15 and TRBJ2-1, with D perhaps matching TRBD2 (6 bases). V lost 0 bases to trimming and J lost 7 bases, with 13 bases between them. The CDR3 extends over 15 amino acids. CDR1 LNHNV and CDR2 YYDKDF come from the germline V gene (reference sequence). The CDR3 here is CATSRDNRERNEQFF. The CDR3 nucleotides read TGTGCCACCAGCAGAGATAACCGGGAGCGGAATGAGCAGTTCTTC.

In this sample, this clone turned up a few times. V gene TRBV27 combines with J gene TRBJ2-1; a possible D gene is TRBD1 (5 bases). V shed 7 bases and J shed 5 bases, with 15 bases lying between them. The germline V gene has CDR1 MNHEY and CDR2 SMNVEV (reference sequence). The CDR3 runs 14 residues. DNA of the CDR3: TGTGCCAGCACGACCAACCCGACAGACAATGAGCAGTTCTTC. It encodes CASTTNPTDNEQFF.

V usage is TRBV11-1 and J usage is TRBJ1-4; D uncertain. The germline V and J ends were trimmed by 0 bases and 5 bases, with 13 bases remaining between them. This CDR3 region has 16 residues. Germline CDR1 SGHAT, CDR2 FQDESV (reference sequence). CDR3 DNA sequence: TGTGCCAGCAGCTTAGCGCACGGAGGGATCAATGAAAAACTGTTTTTT. It yields the protein CASSLAHGGINEKLFF.

This clone was detected ten times or more. Other DNA sequences in this specimen translate into the identical CDR3. This sequence joins TRBV6-6 and TRBJ2-7; 8 bases map to TRBD1. The trim removed 6 bases at V and 6 bases at J, leaving 4 bases unmatched. The CDR3 sequence is 12 residues long. Germline-derived CDR1 and CDR2 are MNHNY and SVGAGI (reference sequence). CDR3 coding DNA: TGTGCCAGCAGCTCCGGACAGGGCGAGCAGTACTTC. The encoded protein is CASSSGQGEQYF.

The DNA of the CDR3 is TGTGCCAGCAGCCCCCGACAGTACAATGAGCAGTTCTTC. It is translated as CASSPRQYNEQFF. The J gene is TRBJ2-1, the V gene TRBV7-6; weak D call: TRBD1 (5 bases). Trimming took off 5 bases at V and 4 bases at J, with 9 bases between the two ends. The germline CDR1 and CDR2 sequences are SGHVS and FNYEAQ. The CDR3 covers 13 residues.

The chain has TRBV10-3 and TRBJ2-3; D is ambiguous. V was shortened by 7 bases and J by 3 bases, with 5 bases between the two germline ends. This CDR3 has 11 amino acids. The V gene's germline CDR1 is ENHRY and CDR2 SYGVKD. This CDR3 reads CAIMTTDTQYF. The CDR3 DNA follows: TGTGCCATCATGACAACAGATACGCAGTATTTT.

The chain carries TRBV5-4 and TRBJ2-1, with 13 nucleotides matching TRBD2. V dropped 0 bases and J dropped 7; count of bases not matched to a gene: 4. The CDR3 spans 16 residues. CDR1 is SGHNT, CDR2 YYREEE, per germline (reference sequence). The CDR3 is CASSLGGTSGKNEQFF. The CDR3 coding sequence is TGTGCCAGCAGCTTGGGCGGGACTAGCGGGAAGAATGAGCAGTTCTTC.

The chain has TRBV6-4 and TRBJ2-2, with D unclear. V lost 4 bases, J lost 1 base, and 7 bases lay in between. Germline V gene lookup returns CDR1 MRHNA and CDR2 SNTAGT. CDR3 size: 14 residues. The CDR3 reads CASSATGNTGELFF. Written as DNA, the CDR3 is TGTGCCAGCAGTGCCACGGGGAACACCGGGGAGCTGTTTTTT.

The rearrangement links TRBV5-1 to TRBJ2-5; TRBD1 matches 9 bases. Germline CDR1 is SGHRS and CDR2 is YFSETQ. The CDR3 has 15 residues. J lost 4 bases, V lost 0 bases, and 4 bases had no gene match. The CDR3 DNA is TGCGCCAGCAGCTTGGCACAGGGGGCAATAGAGACCCAGTACTTC. Amino acid sequence: CASSLAQGAIETQYF.

The sample holds one count of this clone. The gene calls are TRBV27 and TRBJ1-1; 8 bases are shared with TRBD1. The CDR3 length is 14 residues. Germline CDR1 reads MNHEY; CDR2 reads SMNVEV (reference sequence). V lost 3 bases and J lost 12; bases outside the gene matches: 12. The CDR3 spells CASSFRQGASLTFF. CDR3 coding DNA: TGTGCCAGCAGTTTTCGGCAGGGGGCGAGTCTAACTTTCTTT.

This clone was counted once. The rearrangement uses TRBV5-1 and TRBJ2-2, with TRBD2 identical over 13 bases. The CDR3 length is 19 residues. The V and J ends lost 0 bases and 4 bases, in that order; junction bases with no gene match: 9. In germline, CDR1 is SGHRS, CDR2 YFSETQ. In DNA form, the CDR3 reads TGCGCCAGCAGCTTGGTAGTAGGACTAGCGGGAGCATCCACCGGGGAGCTGTTTTTT. Its translation is CASSLVVGLAGASTGELFF.

The gene calls are TRBV5-8 and TRBJ2-7; TRBD1 matches at 7 bases. Looked up from germline, CDR1 is SGHTS and CDR2 is YDEGEE. This CDR3 has 15 residues. The V gene end was trimmed by 5 bases and the J gene end by 3 bases; junction bases not matched to a gene: 11. CDR3 in amino acids: CASRATGDLYYEQYF. In nucleotides, the CDR3 is TGTGCCAGCAGGGCTACAGGGGACCTCTACTACGAGCAGTACTTC.

V and J are TRBV10-3 and TRBJ2-7; 12 bases are shared with TRBD1. The CDR3 runs 15 residues. The V gene's germline CDR1 is ENHRY and CDR2 SYGVKD. V shed 6 bases and J 9 bases; nucleotides not matched to a gene: 12. The CDR3 region has the DNA TGTGCCATCAGCGATGCCGGGACAGGGGGCGCGGGGCAGTACTTC. Amino acid sequence: CAISDAGTGGAGQYF.

About this clone itself: Other DNA sequences of this sample code for an identical CDR3. The chain combines TRBV2 with TRBJ2-3; tentative D call: TRBD1 (5 bases). Germline V lookup: CDR1 SNHLY, CDR2 FYNNEI. The CDR3 is made up of 15 amino acids. V was cut by 3 bases and J by 0 bases, with 10 bases left in between. For the CDR3, the DNA is TGTGCCAGCAGTGATTGGCAGGGTAGCACAGATACGCAGTATTTT. This codes for CASSDWQGSTDTQYF.

As concerns this clone: Germline and junction disagree at one end, which may indicate a read error. The rearrangement links TRBV7-7 to TRBJ2-5; TRBD2 might be the D (5 bases). The germline gives CDR1 SSHAT, CDR2 FNYEAQ (reference sequence). The CDR3 loop spans 15 amino acids. The CDR3 bases are TGTGCTAGCAGCTTAACGTTCGAGGGAGCGGAGACCCAGTACTTC. This gives the protein CASSLTFEGAETQYF.

The chain links TRBV7-2 to TRBJ1-1, with 7 bases identical to TRBD1. Germline lookup yields CDR1 SGHTA and CDR2 FQGNSA. The V and J ends lost 5 bases and 1 base, in that order; junction bases with no gene match: 7. The CDR3 runs 15 residues. The CDR3 DNA follows: TGTGCCAGCAGCCACGGGGACAGAAGGAACACTGAAGCTTTCTTT. Its translation is CASSHGDRRNTEAFF.

The chain combines TRBV7-8 with TRBJ1-3; 7 nucleotides agree with TRBD1. Trimming at V came to 4 bases and at J to 0 bases, leaving 0 bases not matched to a gene. From germline, CDR1 is SGHVS and CDR2 FQNEAQ. This CDR3 region has 14 residues. This chain's CDR3 is CASSWDSSGNTIYF. The CDR3 nucleotides are TGTGCCAGCAGCTGGGACAGCTCTGGAAACACCATATATTTT.

The chain recombines TRBV10-1 with TRBJ2-1; D is perhaps TRBD2 (5 bases). The CDR3 totals 15 residues. Trimming removed 5 bases from V and 1 base from J, with 12 bases in between. CDR1 is WNHNN, CDR2 SYGVQD, per germline (reference sequence). For the CDR3, the DNA is TGCGCCAGCAGTTCGGGCGGCGGGTCCTACAATGAGCAGTTCTTC. Protein product: CASSSGGGSYNEQFF.

The rearrangement uses TRBV5-1 and TRBJ2-3, with 14 bases that match TRBD2. V lost 3 bases to trimming and J lost 5 bases; unmatched junction nucleotides: 2. Germline-derived CDR1 and CDR2 are SGHRS and YFSETQ. This CDR3 is built from 15 residues. CDR3 in DNA: TGCGCCAGCAGCTCGGGACTAGCGGGAGTAGATACGCAGTATTTT. The encoded protein is CASSSGLAGVDTQYF.